Listed below are T cell receptor beta chains from one sample, sequenced in a study of cytomegalovirus exposure and HLA in healthy donors. This table comes from immunoSEQ multiplex PCR, and its TCRdb copy is limited to in-frame clones, with some not included. The top ten hold 0.6% to 0.7% of the sample, which has 190,000 or so clones, 75% to 85% seen once. The specimen was PBMCs. These receptors came from a boy aged 5 to 17 in good health and CMV-seronegative. Each CDR3 is given with its conserved first and last residue. A D gene is named only where the DNA matches it firmly. Expanded clones are given a class, and other clones once, few, many or no size at all.

clone_size: -; d_call: TRBD2; v_call: TRBV5-4; j_call: TRBJ2-1; cdr3_aa: CASNVGLAGGRGYNEQFF; cdr3_nt: TGTGCCAGCAACGTGGGACTAGCGGGGGGCCGGGGCTACAATGAGCAGTTCTTC
clone_size: -; d_call: TRBD1; v_call: TRBV11-3; j_call: TRBJ2-7; cdr3_aa: CASSPTGTVPYEQYF; cdr3_nt: TGTGCCAGCAGCCCCACCGGGACAGTTCCCTACGAGCAGTACTTC
clone_size: -; d_call: -; v_call: TRBV4-2; j_call: TRBJ2-3; cdr3_aa: CASSRSKGASTDTQYF; cdr3_nt: TGTGCCAGCAGCCGCTCCAAGGGAGCTAGCACAGATACGCAGTATTTT
clone_size: -; d_call: -; v_call: TRBV7-9; j_call: TRBJ1-4; cdr3_aa: CASSRSGQEKLFF; cdr3_nt: TGTGCCAGCAGCCGTTCAGGGCAGGAAAAACTGTTTTTT
clone_size: -; d_call: TRBD1; v_call: TRBV19; j_call: TRBJ2-1; cdr3_aa: CASRTGAVNEQFF; cdr3_nt: TGTGCCAGTAGGACAGGGGCGGTCAATGAGCAGTTCTTC
clone_size: -; d_call: -; v_call: TRBV21-1; j_call: TRBJ2-2; cdr3_aa: CASKVLDLAGELFF; cdr3_nt: TGTGCCAGCAAAGTACTAGATTTGGCCGGGGAGCTGTTTTTT
clone_size: -; d_call: -; v_call: TRBV5-4; j_call: TRBJ1-1; cdr3_aa: CASTSGLLNTEAFF; cdr3_nt: TGTGCCAGCACCTCGGGACTGCTGAACACTGAAGCTTTCTTT
clone_size: once; d_call: TRBD1; v_call: TRBV27; j_call: TRBJ2-7; cdr3_aa: CASSPRQGLHEQYF; cdr3_nt: TGTGCCAGCAGTCCCCGACAGGGTTTGCACGAGCAGTACTTC
clone_size: -; d_call: TRBD1; v_call: TRBV7-9; j_call: TRBJ2-7; cdr3_aa: CASSLVSGQAYEQYF; cdr3_nt: TGTGCCAGCAGCTTGGTATCTGGACAGGCCTACGAGCAGTACTTC
clone_size: -; d_call: TRBD2; v_call: TRBV5-1; j_call: TRBJ2-1; cdr3_aa: CASQSTSGSYNEQFF; cdr3_nt: TGCGCCAGCCAGTCTACTAGCGGGTCTTACAATGAGCAGTTCTTC
clone_size: -; d_call: -; v_call: TRBV7-9; j_call: TRBJ1-5; cdr3_aa: CASSNAGTRNQPQHF; cdr3_nt: TGTGCCAGCAGCAACGCCGGGACAAGAAATCAGCCCCAGCATTTT
clone_size: -; d_call: -; v_call: TRBV19; j_call: TRBJ2-7; cdr3_aa: CASSILGGVYEQYF; cdr3_nt: TGTGCCAGTAGTATACTTGGAGGTGTCTACGAGCAGTACTTC
clone_size: -; d_call: -; v_call: TRBV6-5; j_call: TRBJ2-3; cdr3_aa: CASSYSIGVSTQYF; cdr3_nt: TGTGCCAGCAGTTACTCGATAGGGGTTAGTACGCAGTATTTT
clone_size: -; d_call: -; v_call: TRBV29-1; j_call: TRBJ1-2; cdr3_aa: CSVDPISGVDYGYTF; cdr3_nt: TGCAGCGTTGACCCCATATCCGGGGTAGACTATGGCTACACCTTC
clone_size: -; d_call: TRBD1; v_call: TRBV7-2; j_call: TRBJ2-3; cdr3_aa: CASSITGGWGADTQYF; cdr3_nt: TGTGCCAGCAGCATTACAGGGGGGTGGGGGGCAGATACGCAGTATTTT
clone_size: -; d_call: -; v_call: TRBV6-5; j_call: TRBJ2-7; cdr3_aa: CASSYSGAVVTYEQYF; cdr3_nt: TGTGCCAGCAGTTACTCGGGGGCTGTCGTAACCTACGAGCAGTACTTC
clone_size: -; d_call: -; v_call: TRBV18; j_call: TRBJ1-1; cdr3_aa: CASSPQGGNTEAFF; cdr3_nt: TGTGCCAGCTCACCTCAAGGGGGGAACACTGAAGCTTTCTTT
clone_size: -; d_call: -; v_call: TRBV30; j_call: TRBJ1-4; cdr3_aa: CAWSTGYNEKLFF; cdr3_nt: TGTGCCTGGAGTACAGGCTATAATGAAAAACTGTTTTTT
clone_size: -; d_call: TRBD1; v_call: TRBV7-9; j_call: TRBJ2-7; cdr3_aa: CASSLTTGTGNEQYF; cdr3_nt: TGTGCCAGCAGCTTAACCACCGGGACAGGGAACGAGCAGTACTTC
clone_size: -; d_call: -; v_call: TRBV7-3; j_call: TRBJ2-2; cdr3_aa: CASSLRPAGHTGELFF; cdr3_nt: TGTGCCAGCAGCCTTCGCCCTGCGGGGCACACCGGGGAGCTGTTTTTT
clone_size: -; d_call: -; v_call: TRBV19; j_call: TRBJ1-1; cdr3_aa: CASSIDFRKFNTEAFF; cdr3_nt: TGTGCCAGTAGTATAGATTTCAGGAAATTCAACACTGAAGCTTTCTTT
clone_size: -; d_call: -; v_call: TRBV4-1; j_call: TRBJ2-1; cdr3_aa: CASSPEGGDFYNEQFF; cdr3_nt: TGCGCCAGCAGCCCTGAAGGCGGGGATTTCTACAATGAGCAGTTCTTC
clone_size: -; d_call: TRBD2; v_call: TRBV25-1; j_call: TRBJ2-7; cdr3_aa: CASSPSGTSGSPQYF; cdr3_nt: TGTGCCAGCAGTCCCAGCGGGACTAGCGGGAGTCCACAGTACTTC
clone_size: -; d_call: -; v_call: TRBV7-9; j_call: TRBJ1-4; cdr3_aa: CASSLAQVGNEKLFF; cdr3_nt: TGTGCCAGCAGCTTAGCCCAGGTTGGAAATGAAAAACTGTTTTTT
clone_size: -; d_call: -; v_call: TRBV2; j_call: TRBJ1-1; cdr3_aa: CASRMFAGPNTEAFF; cdr3_nt: TGTGCCAGCAGGATGTTCGCGGGACCAAACACTGAAGCTTTCTTT
clone_size: -; d_call: TRBD1; v_call: TRBV18; j_call: TRBJ1-3; cdr3_aa: CASSPRPRGTASGNTIYF; cdr3_nt: TGTGCCAGCTCACCCCGTCCACGCGGGACAGCCTCTGGAAACACCATATATTTT
clone_size: -; d_call: TRBD1; v_call: TRBV19; j_call: TRBJ1-1; cdr3_aa: CATGTGEAFF; cdr3_nt: TGTGCCACCGGGACAGGCGAAGCTTTCTTT
clone_size: -; d_call: -; v_call: TRBV27; j_call: TRBJ2-5; cdr3_aa: CASSLYSSWKETQYF; cdr3_nt: TGTGCCAGCAGTTTATACTCTAGCTGGAAAGAGACCCAGTACTTC
clone_size: -; d_call: -; v_call: TRBV30; j_call: TRBJ1-5; cdr3_aa: CAWSVGANQPQHF; cdr3_nt: TGTGCCTGGAGTGTAGGGGCGAATCAGCCCCAGCATTTT
clone_size: -; d_call: -; v_call: TRBV2; j_call: TRBJ2-6; cdr3_aa: CANAGPLLSGANVLTF; cdr3_nt: TGTGCCAATGCGGGACCTCTCCTCTCTGGGGCCAACGTCCTGACTTTC
clone_size: -; d_call: TRBD2; v_call: TRBV7-2; j_call: TRBJ2-3; cdr3_aa: CASSPGLAASTDTQYF; cdr3_nt: TGTGCCAGCAGCCCGGGACTAGCGGCGAGCACAGATACGCAGTATTTT
clone_size: -; d_call: TRBD1; v_call: TRBV30; j_call: TRBJ1-2; cdr3_aa: CAWSLDRGYYGYTF; cdr3_nt: TGTGCCTGGAGTCTGGACAGGGGCTACTATGGCTACACCTTC
clone_size: -; d_call: -; v_call: TRBV7-9; j_call: TRBJ2-1; cdr3_aa: CASSRTENNEQFF; cdr3_nt: TGTGCCAGCAGCAGGACTGAGAACAATGAGCAGTTCTTC
clone_size: -; d_call: TRBD1; v_call: TRBV5-1; j_call: TRBJ1-1; cdr3_aa: CASSSQGARTEAFF; cdr3_nt: TGCGCCAGCAGCTCTCAGGGGGCTCGGACTGAAGCTTTCTTT
clone_size: -; d_call: TRBD2; v_call: TRBV11-3; j_call: TRBJ2-5; cdr3_aa: CASSLQRGGSETQYF; cdr3_nt: TGTGCCAGCAGCTTACAGCGGGGGGGATCGGAGACCCAGTACTTC
clone_size: -; d_call: -; v_call: TRBV29-1; j_call: TRBJ1-2; cdr3_aa: CSVKGEGYTF; cdr3_nt: TGCAGCGTTAAGGGGGAGGGCTACACCTTC
clone_size: -; d_call: -; v_call: TRBV7-2; j_call: TRBJ2-5; cdr3_aa: CASSLELLETQYF; cdr3_nt: TGTGCCAGCAGCTTAGAACTGCTAGAGACCCAGTACTTC
clone_size: few; d_call: -; v_call: TRBV6-6; j_call: TRBJ2-3; cdr3_aa: CATLRQGFTDTQYF; cdr3_nt: TGTGCCACCCTCCGGCAGGGATTCACAGATACGCAGTATTTT
clone_size: -; d_call: TRBD1; v_call: TRBV10-2; j_call: TRBJ1-2; cdr3_aa: CASSESEVAWDSQTWGYTF; cdr3_nt: TGCGCCAGCAGTGAGTCCGAAGTAGCTTGGGACAGCCAGACGTGGGGCTACACCTTC
clone_size: -; d_call: -; v_call: TRBV6-6; j_call: TRBJ1-1; cdr3_aa: CASNDTPNTEAFF; cdr3_nt: TGTGCCAGCAACGACACTCCGAACACTGAAGCTTTCTTT
clone_size: -; d_call: -; v_call: TRBV6-6; j_call: TRBJ2-7; cdr3_aa: CASSYSNQGYEQYF; cdr3_nt: TGTGCCAGCAGTTACTCGAACCAGGGCTACGAGCAGTACTTC
clone_size: once; d_call: -; v_call: TRBV30; j_call: TRBJ2-6; cdr3_aa: CAWSVPRGSGWVNVLTF; cdr3_nt: TGTGCCTGGAGTGTACCTCGAGGGAGCGGTTGGGTCAACGTCCTGACTTTC
clone_size: -; d_call: -; v_call: TRBV27; j_call: TRBJ2-3; cdr3_aa: CASSLYTEPDTQYF; cdr3_nt: TGTGCCAGCTCGTTATATACAGAGCCAGATACGCAGTATTTT
clone_size: -; d_call: -; v_call: TRBV28; j_call: TRBJ1-5; cdr3_aa: CASSDIGAGADGNQPQHF; cdr3_nt: TGTGCCAGCAGCGATATTGGGGCGGGGGCTGACGGCAATCAGCCCCAGCATTTT
clone_size: -; d_call: -; v_call: TRBV7-8; j_call: TRBJ2-3; cdr3_aa: CASSLGAGLYTDTQYF; cdr3_nt: TGTGCCAGCAGCTTAGGGGCGGGACTCTACACAGATACGCAGTATTTT
clone_size: -; d_call: -; v_call: TRBV7-3; j_call: TRBJ2-1; cdr3_aa: CASSWGGGNEQFF; cdr3_nt: TGTGCCAGCAGCTGGGGGGGCGGCAATGAGCAGTTCTTC
clone_size: few; d_call: -; v_call: TRBV13; j_call: TRBJ2-6; cdr3_aa: CASSHGEGAGANVLTF; cdr3_nt: TGTGCCAGCAGCCATGGTGAGGGCGCTGGGGCCAACGTCCTGACTTTC
clone_size: -; d_call: -; v_call: TRBV2; j_call: TRBJ2-7; cdr3_aa: CASRGHDSYEQYF; cdr3_nt: TGTGCCAGCAGGGGACACGACTCCTACGAGCAGTACTTC
clone_size: -; d_call: TRBD1; v_call: TRBV19; j_call: TRBJ1-1; cdr3_aa: CASSTQGTGNTEAFF; cdr3_nt: TGTGCCAGTAGTACACAAGGGACAGGGAACACTGAAGCTTTCTTT
clone_size: once; d_call: -; v_call: TRBV10-3; j_call: TRBJ2-7; cdr3_aa: CAISEGQIYEQYF; cdr3_nt: TGTGCCATCAGTGAGGGACAGATATACGAGCAGTACTTC
clone_size: -; d_call: TRBD2; v_call: TRBV30; j_call: TRBJ2-5; cdr3_aa: CAWSVGGGAETQYF; cdr3_nt: TGTGCCTGGAGTGTAGGCGGGGGGGCCGAGACCCAGTACTTC
clone_size: -; d_call: TRBD1; v_call: TRBV5-1; j_call: TRBJ2-7; cdr3_aa: CASSSTGGTNEQYF; cdr3_nt: TGCGCCAGCAGCTCTACAGGGGGCACGAATGAGCAGTACTTC
clone_size: -; d_call: TRBD1; v_call: TRBV19; j_call: TRBJ1-4; cdr3_aa: CASSMDREQKLFF; cdr3_nt: TGTGCCAGTAGTATGGACAGGGAGCAAAAACTGTTTTTT